This T cell receptor beta chain was profiled in a study of vaccination and CD4 T cells after COVID-19. On the study more broadly: Samples taken post-COVID came a median 101 days after diagnosis, ranging from 35 to 161. Study outcomes and limitations: Median reactive clonotypes, those recognizing SARS-CoV-2, rose from around 21 to 38, not significantly. Looking at convalescent patients, 304 of their 307 vaccine-specific clones were spike mono-reactive.

In this sample, this clonotype turned up once. Antigen unknown. Germline lookup yields CDR1 DFQATT and CDR2 SNEGSKA (reference sequence). V lost 5 bases and J lost 10; bases outside the gene matches: 7. The CDR3 has 11 amino acids. The treatment denotes: approximately nine-day PBMC culture with coronavirus spike peptide pools or control peptides (ViraFEST assay). Under the ViraFEST approach, antigen-specific T cells were expanded with peptide pools and TCRs subsequently sequenced. Cultured CD4+ T-cell DNA underwent Oncomine TCR Beta short-read sequencing. TCRdb itself ran the PCR reads through MiXCR, one entry per CDR3 protein. Here the sample spans thousands of distinct CDR3 sequences, approximately 52% being singletons.

The sample taken for sequencing was CD4+ T cells from blood, cultured in vitro. The V call is TRBV20-1, the J call TRBJ1-1, with 7 bases aligning to TRBD1. The clonotype was recovered from a human donor who had recovered from COVID-19. The CDR3 DNA reads TGCAGTGCTTGGGACAGAATGTTAGCTTTCTTT. It yields the protein CSAWDRMLAFF.